A selection of T cell receptor beta chains follows, all from one sample in a study of PD-1 blockade in classical Hodgkin lymphoma. Assay used: immunoSEQ multiplex PCR; TCRdb lists only in-frame clones, some missing. The data show more than 6,000 clones, 65% to 80% seen once. This material consisted of peripheral blood mononuclear cells (PBMCs), taken before the fourth cycle of nivolumab. The receptors stem from a human donor with classical Hodgkin lymphoma. Each CDR3 is given without its conserved first and last residue. Each record gives: V gene, CDR3 protein.

TRBV10-3,AISFTSDSYEQY
TRBV29-1,SVEDRQGPKAF
TRBV9,ASSVEGTSAYNEQF
TRBV6-6,ASSYLVNYGYT
TRBV29-1,SVEEDEGVYGYT
TRBV4-1,ASSQRLAGDSGSYEQY
TRBV18,ASSPPKGPVSYEQY
TRBV28,ASSPSGGLREKLF
TRBV6-1,ASSPETSGTYEQY
TRBV28,ASSQRDRGIFGELF
TRBV29-1,SVEGRTGVYNEQF
TRBV29-1,SVVATLGNEQF
TRBV7-2,ASSPGTLEAF
TRBV11-3,ASSSGGETEAF
TRBV5-1,ASSQTGETGNTIY
TRBV10-3,AISELILTGPTGGANVLT
TRBV6-1,ASISGTGGLETQY
TRBV9,ASSLWGRGGEDTQY
TRBV14,ASSQELPPGELF
TRBV19,ASSIGTSGSGDTQY
TRBV2,ASSEEGVGYNEQF
TRBV4-1,ASSQDPVTEAF
TRBV9,ASSVDGTSFGDTQY
TRBV6-6,ASRRDRGDRYEQY
TRBV4-1,ASSQSLFGDSPLH
TRBV7-2,ASSLAISGTGGGQPQH
TRBV5-6,ASSVTGTAWIK
TRBV18,ASSPEDSGINEQF
TRBV5-1,ASSLAANGDGLNTEAF
TRBV9,ASSVVSGRGPDTQY
TRBV6-1,ASSAPGTSSGNTIY
TRBV28,ASSPGTGSFKTQY
TRBV7-9,ASAPQGPGRETQY
TRBV28,ASRHPGAGQGGYEQY
TRBV7-2,ASSKAGGPREQY
TRBV7-2,ASSWAGAGEQY
TRBV5-4,ASSLEGDDEQY
TRBV6-5,ATEGGAGSPLH
TRBV7-2,ASSPNAQNEQF
TRBV7-9,ASSLGVNYEQY
TRBV6-6,ASSHRDRQQPQH
TRBV7-9,ASSRTGGREPQH
TRBV28,ASQISNQPQH
TRBV5-1,ASSWTGNDQPQH
TRBV4-3,ASSQDSRGDYGYT
TRBV7-2,ASRLATSPLH